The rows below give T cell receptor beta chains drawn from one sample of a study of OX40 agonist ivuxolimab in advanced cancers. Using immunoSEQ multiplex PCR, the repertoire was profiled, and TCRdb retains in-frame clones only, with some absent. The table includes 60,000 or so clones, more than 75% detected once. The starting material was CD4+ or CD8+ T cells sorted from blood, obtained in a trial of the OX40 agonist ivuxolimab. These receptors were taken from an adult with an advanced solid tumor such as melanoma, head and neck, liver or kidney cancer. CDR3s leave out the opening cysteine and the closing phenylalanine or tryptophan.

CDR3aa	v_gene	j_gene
ASSPALVPNYGYT	TRBV19	TRBJ1-2
ASSSPDRGYEQY	TRBV7-9	TRBJ2-7
ASSPGGGAGYT	TRBV19	TRBJ1-2
AISESKGQGNPNYGYT	TRBV10-3	TRBJ1-2
ASSLDLYEQY	TRBV11-2	TRBJ2-7
ASSLGQQTNTEAF	TRBV13	TRBJ1-1
ASSPGIGRGETQY	TRBV5-5	TRBJ2-5
ASSDTGGATPLH	TRBV25-1	TRBJ1-6
ASSLDLNGGYTQY	TRBV11-2	TRBJ2-3
ASSPLGGAYEQF	TRBV27	TRBJ2-1
ASSYSGLAYEQY	TRBV6-5	TRBJ2-7
ASSEETSPNEQF	TRBV2	TRBJ2-1
ASSLVTGGGTGGYT	TRBV28	TRBJ1-2
ASSLPEDYEQY	TRBV5-4	NA
ASSALGQVIQGDT	TRBV19	TRBJ1-2
ASSTRDRDGYT	TRBV28	TRBJ1-2
ARSPSPPTVSYEQY	TRBV5-3	TRBJ2-7
ASSLVRLNTEAF	TRBV7-9	TRBJ1-1
ASSQGDRGPEQY	TRBV14	TRBJ2-7
ASGREGDLVGREKLF	TRBV14	TRBJ1-4
ASSEAPGQGGQPQH	TRBV2	TRBJ1-5
ASSVRTGAIYNEQF	TRBV2	TRBJ2-1
ASSGLSSTDTQY	TRBV2	TRBJ2-3
ASSFDGLNTEAF	TRBV5-6	TRBJ1-1
ASSNRAINEKLF	TRBV6-6	TRBJ1-4
ASSMFGASDHEQY	TRBV19	TRBJ2-7
ASSLYQGSYEQY	TRBV4-3	TRBJ2-7
ASSSPGTDYGYT	TRBV27	TRBJ1-2
ASSLSMTLQETQY	TRBV27	TRBJ2-5
ASSLGRGGYTEAF	TRBV27	TRBJ1-1
ASRSLGPPYEQY	TRBV6-6	TRBJ2-7
ASSTQGWRAF	TRBV7-2	TRBJ1-1
ASSLGSSSFDEKLF	TRBV7-9	TRBJ1-4
ATSRGLGGASEAF	TRBV15	TRBJ1-1
ASRVFGAGYGYT	TRBV2	TRBJ1-2
AISLGGLTQETQY	TRBV10-3	TRBJ2-5
ATATMGPGETQY	TRBV28	TRBJ2-5
ASSFGTFGAYEQY	TRBV11-2	TRBJ2-7
ASSDRDAPSYNEQF	TRBV6-1	TRBJ2-1
ASSSLEGGIYNEQF	TRBV11-2	TRBJ2-1
ASSQGWGNSYEQY	TRBV6-1	TRBJ2-7
ASRLDRGRTGELF	TRBV6-5	TRBJ2-2
ASSLALVGTYEQY	TRBV5-6	TRBJ2-7
ASSKLPWSGELF	TRBV19	TRBJ2-2
ATSLGFRHEQY	TRBV28	TRBJ2-7
ASSEQGQGYYGYT	TRBV6-1	TRBJ1-2
ASSIGTVNTEAF	TRBV6-5	TRBJ1-1
ASSPLGGANYGYT	TRBV19	TRBJ1-2
ASSSGGPYNEQF	TRBV27	TRBJ2-1
ASGSLGGRRQY	TRBV27	TRBJ2-5
ASSVGVGDRANEKLF	TRBV9	TRBJ1-4